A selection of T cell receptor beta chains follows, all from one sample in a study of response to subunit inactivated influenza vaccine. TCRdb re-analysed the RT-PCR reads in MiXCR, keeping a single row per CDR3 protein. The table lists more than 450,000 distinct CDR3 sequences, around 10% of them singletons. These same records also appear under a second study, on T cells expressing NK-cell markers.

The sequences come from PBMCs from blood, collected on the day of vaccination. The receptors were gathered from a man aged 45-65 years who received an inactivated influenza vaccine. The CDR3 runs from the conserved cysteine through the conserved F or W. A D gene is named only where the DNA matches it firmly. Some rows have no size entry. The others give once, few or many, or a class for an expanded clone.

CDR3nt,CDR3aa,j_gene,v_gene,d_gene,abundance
TGTGCCAGCAGCCCCGGGACTAGCGGGGGAAAGTCCTACAATGAGCAGTTCTTC,CASSPGTSGGKSYNEQFF,TRBJ2-1,TRBV11-1,TRBD2,.
TGTGCCAGCAGTCATCCCGGGCGGGGGGCCTACAATGAGCAGTTCTTC,CASSHPGRGAYNEQFF,TRBJ2-1,TRBV3-1,TRBD2,few
TGTGCCAGCAGTGAGCACCGGTTTGACTACGAGCAGTACTTC,CASSEHRFDYEQYF,TRBJ2-7,TRBV2,.,few
TGTGCCAGCAGCGTAAATCCAGGGACCAATGAGCAGTTCTTC,CASSVNPGTNEQFF,TRBJ2-1,TRBV9,.,few
TGTGCCAGCAGCTTAATATTCGGGCTAGCGGGAGAAGAGACCCAGTACTTC,CASSLIFGLAGEETQYF,TRBJ2-5,TRBV7-9,TRBD2,few
TGCGCCAGCAGCATCGGACAGGCGAACACCGGGGAGCTGTTTTTT,CASSIGQANTGELFF,TRBJ2-2,TRBV5-1,TRBD1,many
TGCGCCAGCAGCTTGGCAAGAGGGCGCACAGATACGCAGTATTTT,CASSLARGRTDTQYF,TRBJ2-3,TRBV5-1,.,few
TGTGCCAGCAGCTTGAGGAGTACTGGGGCCAACGTCCTGACTTTC,CASSLRSTGANVLTF,TRBJ2-6,TRBV13,.,few
TGTGCCAGTACGCCAGGTCGGGGTACAGATACGCAGTATTTT,CASTPGRGTDTQYF,TRBJ2-3,TRBV5-5,.,few
TGTGCCATCAGGCGCCCCGGAGTTAGCGGGAGTGTAAATGAGCAGTTCTTC,CAIRRPGVSGSVNEQFF,TRBJ2-1,TRBV10-3,TRBD2,many
TGTGCCAGCAGTTTGACCCGGGGGTTCGAGCAGTACTTC,CASSLTRGFEQYF,TRBJ2-7,TRBV27,.,few
TGCAGTGCTAGAGATGGTCTCAGGAACTATGGCTACACCTTC,CSARDGLRNYGYTF,TRBJ1-2,TRBV20-1,.,.
TGCGCCAGCAGCCGGCGGCGGCGAGGGACCCAGTACTTC,CASSRRRRGTQYF,TRBJ2-5,TRBV5-1,.,.
TGCGCCAGCAGCCGAGCGGACAGGGGAACGCAGTATTTT,CASSRADRGTQYF,TRBJ2-3,TRBV4-3,TRBD1,.
TGTGCCAGCAGTTTATCCCTGGGACTAGCGGGAGACTTCCAATCCAATGAGCAGTTCTTC,CASSLSLGLAGDFQSNEQFF,TRBJ2-1,TRBV28,TRBD2,few
TGCAGTGCCGACAGAACTAAAAACATTCAGTACTTC,CSADRTKNIQYF,TRBJ2-4,TRBV20-1,.,few
TGTGCCAGCAGACTCCTCGGGGAAGGGGGCAATCAGCCCCAGCATTTT,CASRLLGEGGNQPQHF,TRBJ1-5,TRBV6-1,.,few
TGTGCCAGCAGCTTGGGGACAGGGGGCCTCCTCCCCGCCTACAATGAGCAGTTCTTC,CASSLGTGGLLPAYNEQFF,TRBJ2-1,TRBV11-2,TRBD1,.
TGTGCCAGCGAGGGGACCCTTATCTATGGCTACACCTTC,CASEGTLIYGYTF,TRBJ1-2,TRBV6-1,.,few
TGTGCCAGCAGTTACTTGGCTAGCGGGGAGAGCACAGATACGCAGTATTTT,CASSYLASGESTDTQYF,TRBJ2-3,TRBV6-5,TRBD2,.
TGCAGTGCTTTTGGGATCTTCCAAGAGACCCAGTACTTC,CSAFGIFQETQYF,TRBJ2-5,TRBV29-1,.,many
TGTGCCAGCAGCCACGGGACAGGGTACAATCAGCCCCAGCATTTT,CASSHGTGYNQPQHF,TRBJ1-5,TRBV7-2,TRBD1,many
TGTGCCACCAGCAGAGTCTGGGGTAGCATTCAGTACTTC,CATSRVWGSIQYF,TRBJ2-4,TRBV15,.,.
TGTGCCGCACGTGGTAGTGGGCTAGGAGCTTTCTTT,CAARGSGLGAFF,TRBJ1-1,TRBV6-2/TRBV6-3,.,.
TGCAGCGTGCGACTAGCGGCACAAGAGACCCAGTACTTC,CSVRLAAQETQYF,TRBJ2-5,TRBV29-1,TRBD2,few
TGTGCCAGCAGCGTAGCCCCCGGTACAGGTAGCACAGATACGCAGTATTTT,CASSVAPGTGSTDTQYF,TRBJ2-3,TRBV9,.,.
TGTGCCAGCAGCCCGGGACTAGCAGTTCCCACAGATACGCAGTATTTT,CASSPGLAVPTDTQYF,TRBJ2-3,TRBV12-3/TRBV12-4,TRBD2,.
TGTGCCAGCAGTACCCCGGGACAGGGTTACGAGCAGTACTTC,CASSTPGQGYEQYF,TRBJ2-7,TRBV2,TRBD1,.
TGCGCCAGCAGCTTGGAAGCAGGGATCCATGGCTACACCTTC,CASSLEAGIHGYTF,TRBJ1-2,TRBV5-1,.,.
TGTGCCAGCAGCCCTGGAGAGTTGGAGACCCAGTACTTC,CASSPGELETQYF,TRBJ2-5,TRBV11-3,.,few
TGTGCCACCGATCTCGGGACTAGCGGCTACAATGAGCAGTTCTTC,CATDLGTSGYNEQFF,TRBJ2-1,TRBV10-3,TRBD2,few
TGTGCCAGCAGACCGAATACAGGGTCCGAGACCCAGTACTTC,CASRPNTGSETQYF,TRBJ2-5,TRBV5-6,.,many
TGTGCCAGCAGTTATTTGGGTGCTGACGGCTATGGCTACACCTTC,CASSYLGADGYGYTF,TRBJ1-2,TRBV6-2/TRBV6-3,.,few
TGTGCCAGCAGCAAGGACAGGGTGAACACCTACGAGCAGTACTTC,CASSKDRVNTYEQYF,TRBJ2-7,TRBV7-2,TRBD1,few
TGTGCCAGCAGGGAGGACACGAACACAGATACGCAGTATTTT,CASREDTNTDTQYF,TRBJ2-3,TRBV2,.,few
TGTGCCAGCAGTGGTCCGGGACAGAACTACGAGCAGTACTTC,CASSGPGQNYEQYF,TRBJ2-7,TRBV6-1,TRBD1,few
TGCGCCAGCAGCTTGGCGGGGACGGCTAAATACGAGCAGTACTTC,CASSLAGTAKYEQYF,TRBJ2-7,TRBV5-1,.,.
TGCAGCGTGGGCCATATTCGGATTGCAACTAATGAAAAACTGTTTTTT,CSVGHIRIATNEKLFF,TRBJ1-4,TRBV29-1,.,many
TGTGCCAGCAGTTTATGGCCTAGCGGAGACCAGTTCTTC,CASSLWPSGDQFF,TRBJ2-1,TRBV27,TRBD2,many
TGTGCCAGCGGACGGTTGGAGACCCAGTACTTC,CASGRLETQYF,TRBJ2-5,TRBV25-1,.,.
TGCGCCAGCAGCTTGAATGCCCCCTACACTGAAGCTTTCTTT,CASSLNAPYTEAFF,TRBJ1-1,TRBV5-1,.,.
TGTGCCAGCAGCTTACTGGGACTCGAGAACACCGGGGAGCTGTTTTTT,CASSLLGLENTGELFF,TRBJ2-2,TRBV13,.,.
TGTGCCAGCAGCCTCGGACAGTTCTCCTACGAGCAGTACTTC,CASSLGQFSYEQYF,TRBJ2-7,TRBV3-1,.,.
TGTGCCAGCATCCGGGGCGGGAGGGCCACAGATACGCAGTATTTT,CASIRGGRATDTQYF,TRBJ2-3,TRBV6-2/TRBV6-3,TRBD2,few
TGTGCCAGCAACCGGGGTGGGGCTGGAAACGGGGAGCTGTTTTTT,CASNRGGAGNGELFF,TRBJ2-2,TRBV6-2/TRBV6-3,.,.
TGTGCCAGCAGTTGGCGGGACAGATACTACAATGAGCAGTTCTTC,CASSWRDRYYNEQFF,TRBJ2-1,TRBV28,.,.
TGCAGCGTGACAGGTCTGAACACCGGGGAGCTGTTTTTT,CSVTGLNTGELFF,TRBJ2-2,TRBV29-1,.,.
TGCAGTGCGCGTGGACTTTATCGGGAGGAAAAACTGTTTTTT,CSARGLYREEKLFF,TRBJ1-4,TRBV20-1,.,few
TGTGCCAGCAGACCCGGCCCTAGGACTAGCCGAGAGACCCAGTACTTC,CASRPGPRTSRETQYF,TRBJ2-5,TRBV12-3/TRBV12-4,TRBD2,.